These 8 T cell receptor beta chains share one sample of origin, sequenced in a study of T cell repertoires in ileal Crohn's disease. Some clones are missing from TCRdb's copy, which holds only in-frame ones; the method was immunoSEQ multiplex PCR. This sample has around 14,000 clones, with around four fifths found just once. Specimen: ileal tissue. These TCRs come from an adult with Crohn's disease.

The chain joins TRBV27 to TRBJ2-2, with 13 bases identical to TRBD2. The CDR3 sequence is 16 residues long. CDR1 MNHEY and CDR2 SMNVEV come from the germline V gene (reference sequence). V lost 6 bases and J lost 7; bases outside the gene matches: 8. The CDR3 bases are TGTGCCAGCAGCGCAACTAGCGGGAGGGCCGGCGGGGAGCTGTTTTTT. As protein: CASSATSGRAGGELFF.

The V call is TRBV27, the J call TRBJ1-5; D remains unclear. Germline lookup yields CDR1 MNHEY and CDR2 SMNVEV (reference sequence). The CDR3 totals 13 residues. V lost 4 bases and J 0 bases, leaving 4 bases between the germline ends. The CDR3 sequence is CASSSISNQPQHF. The CDR3 DNA is TGTGCCAGCAGTTCCATTAGCAATCAGCCCCAGCATTTT.

V gene TRBV19 combines with J gene TRBJ2-5; TRBD2 matches 8 bases. CDR3 length equals 13 residues. V was clipped by 10 bases and J by 1 base; unmatched bases: 5. CDR1 is LNHDA, CDR2 SQIVND, per germline (reference sequence). The CDR3 DNA follows: TGTGCCACCGCGGGGGGTACCCAAGAGACCCAGTACTTC. Protein product: CATAGGTQETQYF.

A single count supports this clone. The chain recombines TRBV19 with TRBJ2-2; TRBD1 matches at 8 bases. The V segment lost 6 bases and the J segment 1 base; nucleotides outside the gene matches: 1. The germline gives CDR1 LNHDA, CDR2 SQIVND (reference sequence). The CDR3 has 14 residues. The CDR3 loop reads CASSTGGNTGELFF. The CDR3 nucleotides read TGTGCCAGTAGCACAGGGGGGAACACCGGGGAGCTGTTTTTT.

The J gene is TRBJ2-3, the V gene TRBV6-4; 8 nucleotides align to TRBD2. The junction had 1 base not matched to a gene; V was cut back by 4 bases and J by 1 base. The CDR3 extends over 14 amino acids. Germline V gives CDR1 MRHNA, CDR2 SNTAGT. CDR3 residues: CASSVSGGTDTQYF. The CDR3 DNA follows: TGTGCCAGCAGTGTTAGCGGGGGCACAGATACGCAGTATTTT.

The chain employs TRBV7-9 and TRBJ1-3; the D gene is possibly TRBD1 (5 bases). The CDR3 is made up of 17 amino acids. V dropped 0 bases and J dropped 0 bases, with 12 bases sitting between them. The germline CDR1 and CDR2 sequences are SEHNR and FQNEAQ (reference sequence). CDR3 loop: CASSLALRGRSGNTIYF. In nucleotides, the CDR3 is TGTGCCAGCAGCTTAGCGTTAAGGGGTCGCTCTGGAAACACCATATATTTT.

The chain recombines TRBV30 with TRBJ1-2, with D unresolved. The V and J ends lost 5 bases and 2 bases respectively, with 12 bases between them. Germline lookup yields CDR1 GTSNPN and CDR2 SVGIG (reference sequence). This CDR3 contains 13 residues. The CDR3, as DNA: TGTGCCTGGGCAAGGGAGCTAAACTATGGCTACACCTTC. It codes for CAWARELNYGYTF.

The rearrangement joins TRBV4-2 to TRBJ2-5; 9 bases align to TRBD1. The length of the CDR3 is 16 residues. J gave up 5 bases and V 0 bases, and 7 bases lay outside the gene matches. Germline CDR1 LGHNA, CDR2 YNFKEQ. CDR3 sequence (DNA): TGTGCCAGCAGCCAAGAGCCACAGGGGGCGGGGGAGACCCAGTACTTC. It codes for CASSQEPQGAGETQYF.